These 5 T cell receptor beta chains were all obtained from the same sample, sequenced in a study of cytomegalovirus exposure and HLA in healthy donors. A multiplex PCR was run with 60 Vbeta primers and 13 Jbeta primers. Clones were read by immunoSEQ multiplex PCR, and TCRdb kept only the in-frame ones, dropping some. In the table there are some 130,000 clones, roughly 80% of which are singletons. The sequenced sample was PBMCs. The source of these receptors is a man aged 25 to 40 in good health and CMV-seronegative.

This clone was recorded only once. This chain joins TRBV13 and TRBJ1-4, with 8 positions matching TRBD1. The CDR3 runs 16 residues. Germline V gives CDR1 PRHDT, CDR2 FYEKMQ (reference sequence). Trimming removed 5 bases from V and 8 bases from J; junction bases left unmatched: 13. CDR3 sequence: CASSMKGGAGGEKLFF. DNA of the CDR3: TGTGCCAGCAGCATGAAAGGTGGGGCAGGGGGCGAAAAACTGTTTTTT.

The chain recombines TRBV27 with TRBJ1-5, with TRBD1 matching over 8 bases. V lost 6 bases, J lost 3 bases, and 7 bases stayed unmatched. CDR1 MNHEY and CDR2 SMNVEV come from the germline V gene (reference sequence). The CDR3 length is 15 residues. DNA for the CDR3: TGTGCCAGCAGCGCACAGGGGGTGTACAATCAGCCCCAGCATTTT. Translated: CASSAQGVYNQPQHF.

CDR3 residues: CASSPGLWNTEAFF. CDR3 sequence (DNA): TGTGCCAGCAGCCCAGGGCTTTGGAACACTGAAGCTTTCTTT. V usage is TRBV5-4 and J usage is TRBJ1-1, with a tentative D call TRBD1 (5 bases). V was clipped by 4 bases and J by 1 base, with 11 bases between them. The CDR3 has 14 amino acids. The germline gives CDR1 SGHNT, CDR2 YYREEE (reference sequence). The full variable domain, its missing parts supplied by reference TRBV5-4 and TRBJ1-1, is ETGVTQSPTHLIKTRGQQVTLRCSSQSGHNTVSWYQQALGQGPQFIFQYYREEENGRGNFPPRFSGLQFPNYSSELNVNALELDDSALYLCASSPGLWNTEAFFGQGTRLTVV.

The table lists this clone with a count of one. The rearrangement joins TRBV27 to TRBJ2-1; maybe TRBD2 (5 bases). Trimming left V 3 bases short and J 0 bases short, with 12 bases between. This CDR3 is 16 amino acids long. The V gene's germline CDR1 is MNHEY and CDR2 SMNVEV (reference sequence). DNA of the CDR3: TGTGCCAGCAGTTTGCCGGTAGGGAGCTCCTACAATGAGCAGTTCTTC. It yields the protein CASSLPVGSSYNEQFF.

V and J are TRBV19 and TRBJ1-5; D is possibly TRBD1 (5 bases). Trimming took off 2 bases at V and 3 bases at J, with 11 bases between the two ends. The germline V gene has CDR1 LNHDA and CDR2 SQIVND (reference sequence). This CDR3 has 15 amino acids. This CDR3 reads CASSISRQNNQPQHF. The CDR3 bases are TGTGCCAGTAGTATAAGTCGACAGAACAATCAGCCCCAGCATTTT.